This T cell receptor (beta chain) emerged from a study of breast tumors, draining lymph nodes, adjacent tissues. This clonotype occurred many times. Germline loops: CDR1 SGHRS, CDR2 YFSETQ. CDR3 length equals 16 residues. The V gene end was trimmed by 3 bases and the J gene end by 6 bases; junction bases not matched to a gene: 3. TCRdb reprocessed the multiplex PCR reads with MiXCR, giving one entry per CDR3 protein. This table holds around 130,000 distinct CDR3 sequences, 21% found once. Samples came from axillary lymph nodes draining the breast cancer. The sequence was obtained from a female donor with breast cancer. Some clones in this sample may be carry-over from other donors' samples. The rearrangement uses TRBV5-1 and TRBJ2-1; 16 nucleotides agree with TRBD2. The sequencing sample was made of axillary lymph node tissue. This CDR3 is CASSSGLAGGLNEQFF. CDR3 nucleotides: TGCGCCAGCAGCTCGGGACTAGCGGGAGGGCTCAATGAGCAGTTCTTC.